Reported below is one TCR beta chain. The target antigen is unknown. Germline and junction disagree at one end, which may indicate a read error. The data derive from a study of CD8+CD57+ T cells in acquired aplastic anemia. About the study: DNA from sorted CD4+ and CD8+ cells averaged roughly 3.2 ug.

Germline V gene data show CDR1 as SGHRS and CDR2 as YFSETQ. The CDR3 totals 13 residues. Study-wide results and caveats: Around 29 shared CD8+ CDR3s appeared highly expressed within patients' immunodominant clones.

Genomic DNA served as template for TCR beta VDJ and CDR3 profiling. MiXCR, applied by TCRdb to the reads, yields one record per CDR3 protein. Of under 500,000 distinct CDR3 sequences in the sample, about a third are singletons; the top ten hold 0.82%. Patients included in sequencing had previously demonstrated CD8+CD57+ cell expansion by flow cytometry. Patients, without exception, had severe acquired aplastic anemia. The receptor's source is a human donor with aplastic anemia. Sequencing was done on a sample of sorted CD4+, CD8+, or CD8+CD57+ T cells (not recorded which) from PBMCs. The rearrangement links TRBV5-1 to TRBJ1-1; D is uncertain. The CDR3 spells CASSLVGNTEASF. CDR3 sequence (DNA): TGCGCCAGCAGCTTGGTAGGGAATACTGAAGCTTCCTTT.